These 9 T cell receptor beta chains share one sample of origin, sequenced in a study of CD8+ T cells in alopecia areata. Treatment: oral pan-JAK inhibitor, 5-10 mg twice daily. Reverse transcription of extracted RNA yielded cDNA, which provided the sequencing template. Profiled with immunoSEQ multiplex PCR; TCRdb holds only in-frame clones, not every one. The table lists some 150,000 clones, around 83% of them singletons. The specimen was CD8+ T cells sorted from blood, collected at week 4, from a patient treated with tofacitinib. These receptors originate from a human donor with alopecia areata.

Turning to this clone: A read error may account for a junction end that differs from germline. The gene calls are TRBV15 and TRBJ2-7; the D is unclear. CDR3 length: 13 amino acids. From germline, CDR1 is LNHNV and CDR2 YYDKDF (reference sequence). The CDR3 nucleotides read TGTGCCACCAGCGGAGAGAAGGGTTACGAGCAGTACTTC. Protein product: CATSGEKGYEQYF.

A single count supports this clone. The V gene is TRBV4-2, the J gene TRBJ2-3, with D possibly being TRBD2 (6 bases). CDR1 and CDR2 from the germline V gene are LGHNA and YNFKEQ. This CDR3 spans 15 amino acids. V lost 4 bases to trimming and J lost 0 bases, with 11 bases between them. The CDR3, as DNA: TGTGCCAGCAGCCCGTCTAGCGATAGCACAGATACGCAGTATTTT. The encoded protein is CASSPSSDSTDTQYF.

The V gene is TRBV4-1, the J gene TRBJ2-2; D is ambiguous. This CDR3 has 12 amino acids. Looked up from germline, CDR1 is MGHRA and CDR2 is YSYEKL. V lost 8 bases, J lost 11 bases, and 15 bases lay in between. The CDR3 DNA reads as TGCGCCAGCTCCTCCCCGAGCGACGAGCTGTTTTTT. As protein: CASSSPSDELFF.

The CDR3: CAISDPDYSHEQFF. CDR3 nucleotide sequence: TGTGCCATCAGTGATCCGGACTATAGCCATGAGCAGTTCTTC. V usage is TRBV10-3 and J usage is TRBJ2-1, with D maybe TRBD2 (6 bases). CDR1 and CDR2 (germline): ENHRY, SYGVKD. V dropped 3 bases and J dropped 8 bases, with 14 bases sitting between them. The CDR3 has 14 amino acids.

J is TRBJ2-1 and V is TRBV9, with unresolved D. The germline V gene encodes CDR1 SGDLS and CDR2 YYNGEE. The CDR3 spans 16 residues. V lost 4 bases, J lost 0 bases, and 14 bases lay in between. As DNA, the CDR3 is TGTGCCAGCAGCCCATCTTACACCGGCTCCTACAATGAGCAGTTCTTC. This sequence encodes CASSPSYTGSYNEQFF.

The rearrangement links TRBV2 to TRBJ2-7, with 7 bases that match TRBD2. Germline V CDR1 and CDR2: SNHLY, FYNNEI. With V trimmed by 7 bases and J by 4 bases, 10 bases remained unmatched. The CDR3 is made up of 14 amino acids. The CDR3 is CASIGLADDYEQYF. As DNA, the CDR3 is TGTGCCAGCATCGGGCTAGCGGACGATTACGAGCAGTACTTC.

J is TRBJ2-1 and V is TRBV29-1; D is perhaps TRBD1 or TRBD2 (5 bases each). CDR1 is SQVTM and CDR2 is ANQGSEA in the germline V gene. V lost 6 bases, J lost 5 bases, and 17 bases lay in between. CDR3 length: 14 amino acids. DNA for the CDR3: TGCAGCGTCCATCCTAGGGGAGCCAACAATGAGCAGTTCTTC. Its protein product is CSVHPRGANNEQFF.

This rearrangement joins TRBV29-1 to TRBJ2-1; D not certain. Germline CDR1 reads SQVTM; CDR2 reads ANQGSEA. Between the trimmed V and J ends, which lost 3 bases and 8 bases, there was a span of 11 bases. The CDR3 is 12 residues long. CDR3 in amino acids: CSVELYPDEQFF. The DNA for the CDR3 is TGCAGCGTTGAGCTCTACCCGGATGAGCAGTTCTTC.

This chain uses TRBV19 with TRBJ2-1; the match to TRBD2 covers 9 bases. The junction had 1 base not matched to a gene; V was cut back by 5 bases and J by 5 bases. The germline gives CDR1 LNHDA, CDR2 SQIVND (reference sequence). The CDR3 extends over 13 amino acids. CDR3 protein: CASSLAGNNEQFF. The CDR3 DNA reads TGTGCCAGTAGTCTAGCGGGGAACAATGAGCAGTTCTTC.